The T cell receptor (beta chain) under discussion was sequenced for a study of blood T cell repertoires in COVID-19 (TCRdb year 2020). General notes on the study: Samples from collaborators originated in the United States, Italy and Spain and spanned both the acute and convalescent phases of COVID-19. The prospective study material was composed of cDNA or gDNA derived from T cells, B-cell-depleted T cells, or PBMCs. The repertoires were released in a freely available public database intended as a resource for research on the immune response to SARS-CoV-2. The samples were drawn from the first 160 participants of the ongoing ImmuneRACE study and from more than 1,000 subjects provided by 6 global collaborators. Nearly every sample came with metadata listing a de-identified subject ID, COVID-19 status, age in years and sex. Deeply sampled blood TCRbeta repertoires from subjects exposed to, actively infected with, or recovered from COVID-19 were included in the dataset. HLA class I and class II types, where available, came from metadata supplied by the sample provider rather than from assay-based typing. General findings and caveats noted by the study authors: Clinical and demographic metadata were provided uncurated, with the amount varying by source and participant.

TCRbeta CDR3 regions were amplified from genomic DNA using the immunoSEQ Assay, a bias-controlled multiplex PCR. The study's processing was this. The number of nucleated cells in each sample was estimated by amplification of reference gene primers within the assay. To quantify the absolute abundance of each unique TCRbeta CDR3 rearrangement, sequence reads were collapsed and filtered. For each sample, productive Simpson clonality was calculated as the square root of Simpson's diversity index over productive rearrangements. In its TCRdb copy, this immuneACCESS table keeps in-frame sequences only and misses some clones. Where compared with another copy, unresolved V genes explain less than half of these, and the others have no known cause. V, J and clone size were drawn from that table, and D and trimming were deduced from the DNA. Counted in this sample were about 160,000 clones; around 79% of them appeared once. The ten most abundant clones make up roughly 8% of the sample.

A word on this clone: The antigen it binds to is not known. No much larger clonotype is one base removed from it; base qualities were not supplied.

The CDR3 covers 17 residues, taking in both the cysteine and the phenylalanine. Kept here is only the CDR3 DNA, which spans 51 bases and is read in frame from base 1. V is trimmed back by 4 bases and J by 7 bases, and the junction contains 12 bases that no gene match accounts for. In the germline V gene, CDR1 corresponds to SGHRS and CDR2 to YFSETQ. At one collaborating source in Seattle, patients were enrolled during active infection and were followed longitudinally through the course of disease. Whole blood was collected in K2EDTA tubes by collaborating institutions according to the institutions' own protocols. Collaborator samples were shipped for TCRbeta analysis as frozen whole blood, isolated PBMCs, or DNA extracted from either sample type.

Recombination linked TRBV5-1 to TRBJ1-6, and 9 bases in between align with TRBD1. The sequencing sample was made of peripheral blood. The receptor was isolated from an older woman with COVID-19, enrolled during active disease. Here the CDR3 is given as CASSPPGTGISNSPLHF. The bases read TGCGCCAGCAGCCCCCCCGGGACAGGGATATCAAATTCACCCCTCCACTTT.